A single T cell receptor (beta chain) is shown here with its context. This sample was taken from a study of blood T cell repertoires in COVID-19. Study summary: Acute and convalescent COVID-19 specimens originated in the United States, Italy and Spain. PBMCs, B-cell-depleted T cells, or T cells were the source of the cDNA or gDNA that made up the material.

In the authors' workflow: Amplified reference gene primers provided the basis for estimating nucleated cell counts. Sequencing was performed with immunoSEQ multiplex PCR; in TCRdb, only in-frame clones are kept and a portion is missing. Clone size and the V and J calls come from that table; the DNA yielded D and trimming. The profile covers about 71,000 clones, with roughly 87% appearing a single time and around 13% taken by the ten largest. V gave up 0 bases and J gave up 3 bases; unmatched junction bases: 3. The CDR3 sequence is 15 residues long. Germline CDR1 reads SGHAT; CDR2 reads FQNNGV. The chain couples TRBV11-2 to TRBJ2-7; 9 bases map to TRBD2. Material: peripheral blood. This TCR was recovered from a woman older than 75 with acute or convalescent COVID-19. The CDR3 loop is CASSLELAGFYEQYF. The DNA of the CDR3 is TGTGCCAGCAGCTTAGAACTAGCGGGTTTCTACGAGCAGTACTTC.